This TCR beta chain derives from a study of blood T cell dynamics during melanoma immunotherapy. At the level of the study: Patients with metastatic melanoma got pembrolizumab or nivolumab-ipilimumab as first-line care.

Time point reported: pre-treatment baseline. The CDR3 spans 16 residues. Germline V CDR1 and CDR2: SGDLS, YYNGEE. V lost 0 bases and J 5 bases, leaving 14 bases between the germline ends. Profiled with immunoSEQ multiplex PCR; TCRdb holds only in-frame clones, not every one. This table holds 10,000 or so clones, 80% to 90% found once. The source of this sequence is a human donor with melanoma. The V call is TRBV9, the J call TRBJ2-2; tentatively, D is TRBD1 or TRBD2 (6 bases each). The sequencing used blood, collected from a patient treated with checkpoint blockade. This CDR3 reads CASSVGPGGRTGELFF. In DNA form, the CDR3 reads TGTGCCAGCAGCGTAGGCCCCGGGGGCAGGACCGGGGAGCTGTTTTTT.